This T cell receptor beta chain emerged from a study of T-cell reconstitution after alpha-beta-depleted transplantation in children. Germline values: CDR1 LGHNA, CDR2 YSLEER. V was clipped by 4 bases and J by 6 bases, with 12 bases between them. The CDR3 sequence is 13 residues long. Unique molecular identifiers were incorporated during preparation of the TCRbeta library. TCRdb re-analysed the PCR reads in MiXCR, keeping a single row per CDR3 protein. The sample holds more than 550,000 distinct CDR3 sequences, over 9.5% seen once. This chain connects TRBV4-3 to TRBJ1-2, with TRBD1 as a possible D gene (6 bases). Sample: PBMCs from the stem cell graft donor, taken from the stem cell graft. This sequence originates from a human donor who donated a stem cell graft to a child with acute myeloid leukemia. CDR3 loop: CASSPINRDGYTF. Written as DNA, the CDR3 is TGCGCCAGCAGCCCCATCAACAGGGATGGCTACACCTTC.